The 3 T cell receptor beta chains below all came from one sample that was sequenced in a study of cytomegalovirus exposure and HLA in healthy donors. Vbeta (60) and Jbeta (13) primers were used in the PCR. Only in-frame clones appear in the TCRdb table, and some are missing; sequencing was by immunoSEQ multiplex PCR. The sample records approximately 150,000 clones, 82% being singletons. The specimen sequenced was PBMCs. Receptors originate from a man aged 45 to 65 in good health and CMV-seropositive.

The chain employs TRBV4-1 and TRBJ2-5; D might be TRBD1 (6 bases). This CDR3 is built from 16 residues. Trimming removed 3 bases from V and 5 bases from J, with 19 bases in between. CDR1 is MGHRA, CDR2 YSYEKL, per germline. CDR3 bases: TGCGCCAGCAGCCACGTGGGGACAAAACCCAAGGAGACCCAGTACTTC. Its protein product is CASSHVGTKPKETQYF.

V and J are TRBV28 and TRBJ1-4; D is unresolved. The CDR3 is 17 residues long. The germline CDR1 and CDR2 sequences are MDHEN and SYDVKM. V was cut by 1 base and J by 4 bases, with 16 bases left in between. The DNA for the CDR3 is TGTGCCAGCAGTTTATACTTAATTCCGGGGAATAATGAAAAACTGTTTTTT. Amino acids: CASSLYLIPGNNEKLFF.

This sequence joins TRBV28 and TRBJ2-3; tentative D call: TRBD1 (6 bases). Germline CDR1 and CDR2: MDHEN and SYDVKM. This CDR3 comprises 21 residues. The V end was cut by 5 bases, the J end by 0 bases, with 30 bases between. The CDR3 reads CASSTLVAGQKTRFSTDTQYF. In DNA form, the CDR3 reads TGTGCCAGCAGTACTCTCGTGGCTGGACAGAAAACTCGGTTTAGCACAGATACGCAGTATTTT.